What follows are 5 T cell receptor beta chains derived from one specimen sequenced in a study of cytomegalovirus exposure and HLA in healthy donors. PCR amplification relied on 60 Vbeta primers (plus 13 Jbeta primers). The repertoire was sequenced with immunoSEQ multiplex PCR; TCRdb's copy has only in-frame clones and lacks some. The repertoire has about 220,000 clones, 76% of them found once; the top ten carry 0.63%. The sample consisted of PBMCs. The origin of the receptors is a man younger than 35 in good health and CMV-seronegative.

The chain combines TRBV4-1 with TRBJ2-2; the D is unclear. Deletions cut 3 bases from V and 1 base from J, with 6 bases between. The CDR3 has 14 residues. Germline-derived CDR1 and CDR2 are MGHRA and YSYEKL. The CDR3 loop is CASSQTQNTGELFF. CDR3 sequence (DNA): TGCGCCAGCAGCCAGACTCAGAACACCGGGGAGCTGTTTTTT.

This chain's CDR3 is CASSLDIGGLFNEQFF. The CDR3 nucleotides read TGCGCCAGCAGCTTGGATATCGGGGGACTATTCAATGAGCAGTTCTTC. The rearrangement uses TRBV5-1 and TRBJ2-1; 7 bases match TRBD2. The J segment lost 6 bases and the V segment lost 0 bases, leaving 9 bases of the junction unmatched. Germline lookup yields CDR1 SGHRS and CDR2 YFSETQ. The CDR3 consists of 16 residues.

V gene TRBV5-1 combines with J gene TRBJ2-1, with D maybe TRBD2 (7 bases). This CDR3 contains 14 residues. Trimming stripped 1 base from V and 8 bases from J, with 13 bases between. Germline V gene data show CDR1 as SGHRS and CDR2 as YFSETQ. The CDR3 reads CASSLFEGGDEQFF. CDR3 bases: TGCGCCAGCAGCTTGTTCGAGGGGGGGGATGAGCAGTTCTTC.

The chain carries TRBV7-9 and TRBJ2-7, with D perhaps TRBD1 (5 bases). In germline, CDR1 is SEHNR, CDR2 FQNEAQ (reference sequence). This CDR3 region has 15 residues. Trimming pared 0 bases from V and 5 bases from J, leaving 14 bases between. CDR3 coding DNA: TGTGCCAGCAGCTTAGCCCAGGGCAACGTTAACGAGCAGTACTTC. This codes for CASSLAQGNVNEQYF.

This clone was seen only a few times. The CDR3 is CASSPTGQGGETQYF. The CDR3 DNA reads as TGCGCCAGCAGCCCCACTGGACAGGGAGGAGAGACCCAGTACTTC. V usage is TRBV5-1 and J usage is TRBJ2-5, with TRBD1 identical over 8 bases. Germline CDR1 SGHRS, CDR2 YFSETQ. This CDR3 contains 15 residues. Germline trimming cut 4 bases from V and 4 bases from J; bases unmatched to any gene: 9.